This TCR beta chain was documented in a study of esophageal squamous cell carcinoma under preoperative chemotherapy. TCRdb analysed the PCR reads with MiXCR anew, one entry per CDR3 protein. The profile shows about 30,000 distinct CDR3 sequences, 49% of them singletons. Time point defined: before preoperative PTX-NDP chemotherapy. Paclitaxel-nedaplatin chemotherapy was given to patients ahead of their surgery. The TCR comes from a human donor with esophageal squamous cell carcinoma. The donor label of this sample is uncertain. This sample was taken from a patient given preoperative chemotherapy.

CDR3 amino acids: CASSAGVGGRDQETQYF. The DNA for the CDR3 is TGTGCCAGCAGTGCGGGGGTCGGGGGCCGGGACCAAGAGACCCAGTACTTC. J is TRBJ2-5 and V is TRBV7-6, with D perhaps TRBD2 (7 bases). The germline V and J ends were trimmed by 6 bases and 0 bases, with 20 bases remaining between them. The CDR3 totals 17 residues. CDR1 is SGHVS, CDR2 FNYEAQ, per germline.